Described below is a single T cell receptor beta chain sequence and its context. Original handling: Scientists estimated how many nucleated cells there were by amplifying reference gene primers. Profiling relied on immunoSEQ multiplex PCR, and the TCRdb table lists in-frame clones only, not all of them. The V and J calls and clone size are taken from that table; D and trimming were inferred from the DNA. The sample has some 130,000 clones; roughly 88% are singletons. The data were obtained in a study of blood T cell repertoires in COVID-19. Study overall: Acute and convalescent COVID-19 specimens originated in the United States, Italy and Spain. T cells, B-cell-depleted T cells, or PBMCs supplied cDNA or gDNA.

The junction had 2 bases not matched to a gene; V was cut back by 1 base and J by 4 bases. Germline CDR1 and CDR2: SGHTA and FQGNSA. This CDR3 comprises 15 residues. The specimen sequenced was peripheral blood. The rearrangement uses TRBV7-2 and TRBJ2-7, with 12 bases fitting TRBD2. The clonotype originates from a man in his fifties with acute or convalescent COVID-19. CDR3 sequence (DNA): TGTGCCAGCAGCTTAGGACTAGCGGGAGTATACGAGCAGTACTTC. It yields the protein CASSLGLAGVYEQYF.